These 13 T cell receptor beta chains were all obtained from the same sample, sequenced in a study of persistence of HIV-infected CD4 T cells. No antigen has been identified for these receptors. Sequencing used immunoSEQ version 4 in survey mode. Profiled with immunoSEQ multiplex PCR; TCRdb holds only in-frame clones, not every one. The profile covers roughly 43,000 clones, with roughly nine tenths appearing a single time and roughly 1.8% taken by the ten largest. Nonspecific anti-CD3/anti-CD28 bead stimulation represents the broad CD4+ T cell repertoire. CD4+ T cells upregulating both CD40 ligand and CD69 were sorted as responding cells. Specimen: CD4+ T cells sorted from PBMCs after roughly 18-hour stimulation, collected from a patient who received antiretroviral therapy. These receptors were collected from an adult man with HIV who was CMV-seropositive.

This clone appeared a few times. The chain recombines TRBV2 with TRBJ1-5; 10 bases are shared with TRBD1. Trimming took 4 bases from V and 4 from J; bases not matched to a gene: 1. The germline V gene encodes CDR1 SNHLY and CDR2 FYNNEI. The CDR3 has 14 residues. As DNA, the CDR3 is TGTGCCAGCAGTGTGGACAGGGGGAATCAGCCCCAGCATTTT. This codes for CASSVDRGNQPQHF.

The rearrangement uses TRBV20-1 and TRBJ1-2; possible D gene TRBD1, 5 bases. Per germline, CDR1 DFQATT and CDR2 SNEGSKA (reference sequence). CDR3 length equals 12 residues. Trimming removed 3 bases from V and 6 bases from J, with 11 bases in between. The CDR3 bases are TGCAGTGCTAGTTTCGGGGGTCATGGCTACACCTTC. Protein: CSASFGGHGYTF.

J is TRBJ2-1 and V is TRBV19; TRBD2 might be the D (5 bases). The V end was cut by 5 bases, the J end by 6 bases, with 11 bases between. The CDR3 is 13 residues long. Germline CDR1 is LNHDA and CDR2 is SQIVND (reference sequence). The CDR3 region is CASSLTTSNEQFF. The CDR3 DNA reads TGTGCCAGTAGTCTGACTACCTCCAATGAGCAGTTCTTC.

This chain links TRBV27 with TRBJ2-1, with no clear D. The CDR3 loop spans 13 amino acids. The ends were cut back, 3 bases at V and 6 bases at J, with 9 bases in the middle. Germline values: CDR1 MNHEY, CDR2 SMNVEV (reference sequence). CDR3 in amino acids: CASSLVGSNEQFF. CDR3 DNA sequence: TGTGCCAGCAGTTTGGTCGGTTCCAATGAGCAGTTCTTC.

This chain links TRBV6-1 with TRBJ2-7; 7 positions agree with TRBD2. The J segment lost 6 bases and the V segment lost 0 bases, leaving 5 bases of the junction unmatched. This CDR3 comprises 14 residues. The germline V gene has CDR1 MNHNS and CDR2 SASEGT. This CDR3 is CASSEAVWGGEQYF. The DNA for the CDR3 is TGTGCCAGCAGTGAAGCGGTTTGGGGGGGCGAGCAGTACTTC.

The chain employs TRBV6-5 and TRBJ1-1; no reliable D call. V was pared by 6 bases and J by 0 bases, with 8 bases between. The germline CDR1 and CDR2 sequences are MNHEY and SVGAGI. The CDR3 totals 13 residues. The CDR3: CASRAFVNTEAFF. The CDR3 region has the DNA TGTGCCAGCAGGGCGTTTGTGAACACTGAAGCTTTCTTT.

The genes are TRBV27 and TRBJ2-3; D is unresolved. V dropped 5 bases and J dropped 2 bases, with 8 bases sitting between them. Looked up from germline, CDR1 is MNHEY and CDR2 is SMNVEV (reference sequence). The CDR3 extends over 13 amino acids. DNA of the CDR3: TGTGCCAGCAGTGAACCGAACACAGATACGCAGTATTTT. This gives the protein CASSEPNTDTQYF.

V and J are TRBV5-1 and TRBJ1-4; perhaps TRBD1 as D (5 bases). The CDR3 extends over 13 amino acids. Trimming took 8 bases from V and 5 from J, leaving 13 bases between them. Per the germline V gene, CDR1 is SGHRS and CDR2 is YFSETQ. CDR3 sequence reads: CASTGTGNEKLFF. The DNA for the CDR3 is TGCGCCAGTACCGGGACGGGGAATGAAAAACTGTTTTTT.

This clone was detected only once. The CDR3 DNA sequence: TGTGCCAGCAGCCCTCAGGGGGGCTCCTATAATTCACCCCTCCACTTT. It is translated as CASSPQGGSYNSPLHF. This chain uses TRBV7-2 with TRBJ1-6, with 7 bases fitting TRBD1. From germline, CDR1 is SGHTA and CDR2 FQGNSA. V was clipped by 5 bases and J by 0 bases; unmatched bases: 4. This CDR3 is 16 amino acids long.

CDR3 in amino acids: CATSDPDRANQPQHF. The CDR3 DNA follows: TGTGCCACCAGTGACCCGGACAGGGCTAATCAGCCCCAGCATTTT. This chain links TRBV24-1 with TRBJ1-5, with TRBD1 matching over 8 bases. CDR3 size: 15 residues. J lost 4 bases, V lost 4 bases, and 5 bases had no gene match. CDR1 and CDR2 from the germline V gene are KGHDR and SFDVKD.

The chain couples TRBV5-1 to TRBJ1-4; 11 bases map to TRBD1. Germline CDR1 SGHRS, CDR2 YFSETQ. There are 16 residues in the CDR3. Losses at the gene ends were 1 base for V and 8 bases for J; bases not matched to a gene: 7. The CDR3 region has the DNA TGCGCCAGCAGCTTGCTCGGGACAGGGGGGACGGAAAAACTGTTTTTT. Protein sequence: CASSLLGTGGTEKLFF.

This clone was found once. V gene TRBV5-1 combines with J gene TRBJ2-3; no definite D call. The germline V and J ends were trimmed by 3 bases and 1 base, with 12 bases remaining between them. The germline CDR1 and CDR2 sequences are SGHRS and YFSETQ. CDR3 size: 15 residues. CDR3 in DNA: TGCGCCAGCAGCTACGGTTCGGTCGGCACAGATACGCAGTATTTT. Translating it yields CASSYGSVGTDTQYF.

The chain employs TRBV9 and TRBJ1-4; no clear D. The CDR3 is made up of 15 amino acids. Germline CDR1 is SGDLS and CDR2 is YYNGEE. Trimming removed 2 bases from V and 0 bases from J, with 8 bases in between. The CDR3 DNA sequence: TGTGCCAGCAGCGTCGCGAGCTCAACTAATGAAAAACTGTTTTTT. Translating it yields CASSVASSTNEKLFF. Supplemented by reference TRBV9 and TRBJ1-4, the full variable domain reads DSGVTQTPKHLITATGQRVTLRCSPRSGDLSVYWYQQSLDQGLQFLIQYYNGEERAKGNILERFSAQQFPDLHSELNLSSLELGDSALYFCASSVASSTNEKLFFGSGTQLSVL.